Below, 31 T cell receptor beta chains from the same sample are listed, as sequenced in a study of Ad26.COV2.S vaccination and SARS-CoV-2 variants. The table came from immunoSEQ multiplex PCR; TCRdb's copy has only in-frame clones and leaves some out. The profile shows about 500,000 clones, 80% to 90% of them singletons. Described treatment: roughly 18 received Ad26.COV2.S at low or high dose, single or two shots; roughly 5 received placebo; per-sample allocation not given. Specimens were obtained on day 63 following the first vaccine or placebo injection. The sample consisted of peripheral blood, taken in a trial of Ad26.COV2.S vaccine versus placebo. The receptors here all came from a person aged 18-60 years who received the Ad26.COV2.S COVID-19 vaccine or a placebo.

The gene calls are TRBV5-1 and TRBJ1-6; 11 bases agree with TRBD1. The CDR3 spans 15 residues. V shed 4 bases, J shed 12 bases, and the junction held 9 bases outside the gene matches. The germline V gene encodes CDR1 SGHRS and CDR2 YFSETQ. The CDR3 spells CASSPRGQGDIPLHF. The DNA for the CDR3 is TGCGCCAGCAGCCCCAGGGGACAGGGGGATATACCCCTCCACTTT.

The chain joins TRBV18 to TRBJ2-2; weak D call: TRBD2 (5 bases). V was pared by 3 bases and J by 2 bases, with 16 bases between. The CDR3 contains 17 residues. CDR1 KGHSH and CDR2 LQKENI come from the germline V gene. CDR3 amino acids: CASSPDSREPNTGELFF. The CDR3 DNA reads TGTGCCAGCTCACCGGACTCCCGGGAACCAAACACCGGGGAGCTGTTTTTT.

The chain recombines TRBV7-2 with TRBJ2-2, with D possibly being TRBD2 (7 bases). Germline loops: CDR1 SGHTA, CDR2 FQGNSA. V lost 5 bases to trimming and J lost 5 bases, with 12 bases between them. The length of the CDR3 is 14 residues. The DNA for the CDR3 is TGTGCCAGCAGCCGGGGAGGGGGGACCGGGGAGCTGTTTTTT. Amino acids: CASSRGGGTGELFF.

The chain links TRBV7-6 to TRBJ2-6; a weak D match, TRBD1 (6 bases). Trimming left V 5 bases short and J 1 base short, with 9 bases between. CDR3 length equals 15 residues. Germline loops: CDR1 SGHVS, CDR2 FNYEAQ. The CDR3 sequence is CASSAGESGANVLTF. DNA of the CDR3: TGTGCCAGCAGCGCAGGGGAATCTGGGGCCAACGTCCTGACTTTC.

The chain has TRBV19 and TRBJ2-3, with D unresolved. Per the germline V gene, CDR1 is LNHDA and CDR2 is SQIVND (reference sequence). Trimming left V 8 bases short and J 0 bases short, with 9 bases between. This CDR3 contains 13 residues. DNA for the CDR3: TGTGCCAGTGCAGACCGAAGCACAGATACGCAGTATTTT. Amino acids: CASADRSTDTQYF.

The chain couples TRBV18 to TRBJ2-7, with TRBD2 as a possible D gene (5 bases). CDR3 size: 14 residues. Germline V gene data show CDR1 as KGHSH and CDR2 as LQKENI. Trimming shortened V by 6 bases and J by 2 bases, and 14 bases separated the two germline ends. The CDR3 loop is CASSDGGGTYEQYF. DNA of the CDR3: TGTGCCAGCTCGGACGGAGGTGGGACCTACGAGCAGTACTTC. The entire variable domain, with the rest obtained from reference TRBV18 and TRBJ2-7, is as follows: NAGVMQNPRHLVRRRGQEARLRCSPMKGHSHVYWYRQLPEEGLKFMVYLQKENIIDESGMPKERFSAEFPKEGPSILRIQQVVRGDSAAYFCASSDGGGTYEQYFGPGTRLTVT.

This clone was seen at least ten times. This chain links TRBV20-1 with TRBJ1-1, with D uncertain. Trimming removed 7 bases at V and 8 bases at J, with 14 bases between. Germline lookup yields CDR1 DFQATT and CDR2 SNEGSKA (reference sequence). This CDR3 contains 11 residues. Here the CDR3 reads CSGGQETEAFF. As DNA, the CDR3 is TGCAGTGGAGGGCAAGAGACGGAAGCTTTCTTT.

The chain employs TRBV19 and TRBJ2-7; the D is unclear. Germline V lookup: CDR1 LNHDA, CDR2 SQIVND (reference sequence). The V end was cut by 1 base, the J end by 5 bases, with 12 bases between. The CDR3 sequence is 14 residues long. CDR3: CASSIGTGFHEQYF. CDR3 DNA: TGTGCCAGTAGTATAGGTACGGGTTTCCACGAGCAGTACTTC.

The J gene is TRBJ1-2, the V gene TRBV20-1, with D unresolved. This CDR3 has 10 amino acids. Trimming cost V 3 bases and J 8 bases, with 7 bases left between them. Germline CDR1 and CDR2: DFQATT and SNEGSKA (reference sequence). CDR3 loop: CSARRQGYTF. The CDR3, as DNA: TGCAGTGCTAGGCGACAAGGCTACACCTTC.

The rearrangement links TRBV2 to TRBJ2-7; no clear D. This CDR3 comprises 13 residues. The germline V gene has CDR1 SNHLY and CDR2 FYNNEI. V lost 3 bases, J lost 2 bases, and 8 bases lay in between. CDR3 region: CASSDGTTYEQYF. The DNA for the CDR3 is TGTGCCAGCAGTGACGGCACCACCTACGAGCAGTACTTC.

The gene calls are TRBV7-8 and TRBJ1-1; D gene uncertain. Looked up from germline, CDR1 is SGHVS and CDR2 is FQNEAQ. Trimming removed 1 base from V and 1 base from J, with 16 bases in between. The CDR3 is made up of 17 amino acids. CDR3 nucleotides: TGTGCCAGCAGCTTAGTGCCACCGACGGAGTGGAACACTGAAGCTTTCTTT. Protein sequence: CASSLVPPTEWNTEAFF. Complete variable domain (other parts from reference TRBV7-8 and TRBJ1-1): GAGVSQSPRYKVAKRGQDVALRCDPISGHVSLFWYQQALGQGPEFLTYFQNEAQLDKSGLPSDRFFAERPEGSVSTLKIQRTQQEDSAVYLCASSLVPPTEWNTEAFFGQGTRLTVV.

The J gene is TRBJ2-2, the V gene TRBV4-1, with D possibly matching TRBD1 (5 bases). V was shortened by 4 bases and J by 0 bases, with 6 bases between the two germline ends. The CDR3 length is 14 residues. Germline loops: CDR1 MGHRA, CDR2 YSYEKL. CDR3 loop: CASSPRANTGELFF. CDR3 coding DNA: TGCGCCAGCAGCCCCAGGGCGAACACCGGGGAGCTGTTTTTT.

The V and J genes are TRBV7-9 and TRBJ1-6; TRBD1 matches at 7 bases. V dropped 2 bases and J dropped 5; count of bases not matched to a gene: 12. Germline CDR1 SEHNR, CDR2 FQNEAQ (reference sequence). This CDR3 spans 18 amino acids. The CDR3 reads CASSLPVTGTGDNSPLHF. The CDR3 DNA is TGTGCCAGCAGCTTACCGGTGACAGGGACCGGGGATAATTCACCCCTCCACTTT. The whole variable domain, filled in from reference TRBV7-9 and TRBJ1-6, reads DTGVSQNPRHKITKRGQNVTFRCDPISEHNRLYWYRQTLGQGPEFLTYFQNEAQLEKSRLLSDRFSAERPKGSFSTLEIQRTEQGDSAMYLCASSLPVTGTGDNSPLHFGNGTRLTVT.

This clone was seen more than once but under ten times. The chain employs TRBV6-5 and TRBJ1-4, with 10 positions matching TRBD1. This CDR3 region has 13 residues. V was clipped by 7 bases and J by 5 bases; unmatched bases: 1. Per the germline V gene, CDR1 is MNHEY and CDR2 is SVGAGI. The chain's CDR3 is CASMGQGNEKLFF. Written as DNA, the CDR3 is TGTGCCAGCATGGGACAGGGGAATGAAAAACTGTTTTTT.

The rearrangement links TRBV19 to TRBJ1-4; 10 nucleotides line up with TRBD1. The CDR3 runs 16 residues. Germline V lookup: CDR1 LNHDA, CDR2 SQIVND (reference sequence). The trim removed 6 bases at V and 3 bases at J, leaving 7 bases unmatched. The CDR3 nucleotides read TGTGCCAGTAGAGACAGGGGGCTCGGGTCTAATGAAAAACTGTTTTTT. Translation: CASRDRGLGSNEKLFF.

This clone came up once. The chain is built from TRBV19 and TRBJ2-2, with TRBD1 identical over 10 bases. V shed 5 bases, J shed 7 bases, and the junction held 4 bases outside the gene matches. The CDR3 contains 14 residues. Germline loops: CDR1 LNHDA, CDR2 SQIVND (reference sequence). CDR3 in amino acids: CASSDRGQDGELFF. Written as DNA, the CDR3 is TGTGCCAGTAGTGACAGGGGGCAAGACGGGGAGCTGTTTTTT.

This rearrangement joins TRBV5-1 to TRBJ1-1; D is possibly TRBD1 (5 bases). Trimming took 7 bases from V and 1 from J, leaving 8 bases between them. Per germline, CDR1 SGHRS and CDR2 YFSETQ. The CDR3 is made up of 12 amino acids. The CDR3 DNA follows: TGCGCCAGCGGTCAGGGGAACACTGAAGCTTTCTTT. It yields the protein CASGQGNTEAFF.

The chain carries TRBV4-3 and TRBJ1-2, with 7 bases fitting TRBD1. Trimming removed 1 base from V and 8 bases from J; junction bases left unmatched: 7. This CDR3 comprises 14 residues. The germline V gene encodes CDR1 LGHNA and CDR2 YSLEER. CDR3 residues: CASSQVRQGDGYTF. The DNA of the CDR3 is TGCGCCAGCAGCCAAGTACGACAGGGAGACGGCTACACCTTC.

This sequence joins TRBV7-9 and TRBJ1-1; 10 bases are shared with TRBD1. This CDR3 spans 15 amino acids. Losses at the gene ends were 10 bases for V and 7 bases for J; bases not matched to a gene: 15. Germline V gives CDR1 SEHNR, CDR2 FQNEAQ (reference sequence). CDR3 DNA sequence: TGTGCCATCCCGGACAGGGGGGAGGGTGGTGGTGAAGCTTTCTTT. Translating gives CAIPDRGEGGGEAFF.

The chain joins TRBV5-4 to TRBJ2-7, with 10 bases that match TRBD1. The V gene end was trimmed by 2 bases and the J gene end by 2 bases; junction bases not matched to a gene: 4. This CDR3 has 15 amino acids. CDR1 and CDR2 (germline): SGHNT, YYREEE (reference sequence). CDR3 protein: CASSFYGTGAYEQYF. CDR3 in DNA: TGTGCCAGCAGCTTCTACGGGACAGGGGCCTACGAGCAGTACTTC.

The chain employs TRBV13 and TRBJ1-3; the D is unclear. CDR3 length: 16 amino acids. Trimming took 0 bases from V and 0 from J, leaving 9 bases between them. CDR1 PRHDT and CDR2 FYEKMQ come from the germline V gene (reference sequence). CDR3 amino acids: CASSLGVGYSGNTIYF. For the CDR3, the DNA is TGTGCCAGCAGCTTAGGCGTCGGATACTCTGGAAACACCATATATTTT. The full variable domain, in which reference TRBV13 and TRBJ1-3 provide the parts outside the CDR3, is AAGVIQSPRHLIKEKRETATLKCYPIPRHDTVYWYQQGPGQDPQFLISFYEKMQSDKGSIPDRFSAQQFSDYHSELNMSSLELGDSALYFCASSLGVGYSGNTIYFGEGSWLTVV.

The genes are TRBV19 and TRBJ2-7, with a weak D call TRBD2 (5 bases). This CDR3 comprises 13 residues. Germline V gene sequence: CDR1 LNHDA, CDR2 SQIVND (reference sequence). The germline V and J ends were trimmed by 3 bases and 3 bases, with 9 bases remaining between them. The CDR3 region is CASSIGRGYEQYF. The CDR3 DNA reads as TGTGCCAGTAGTATTGGCCGGGGCTACGAGCAGTACTTC. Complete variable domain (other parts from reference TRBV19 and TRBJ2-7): DGGITQSPKYLFRKEGQNVTLSCEQNLNHDAMYWYRQDPGQGLRLIYYSQIVNDFQKGDIAEGYSVSREKKESFPLTVTSAQKNPTAFYLCASSIGRGYEQYFGPGTRLTVT.

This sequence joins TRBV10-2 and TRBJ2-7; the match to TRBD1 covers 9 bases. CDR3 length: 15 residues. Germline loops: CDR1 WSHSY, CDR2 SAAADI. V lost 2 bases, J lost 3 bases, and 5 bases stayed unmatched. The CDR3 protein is CASSEGGTGNYEQYF. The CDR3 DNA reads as TGCGCCAGCAGTGAGGGAGGGACAGGGAACTACGAGCAGTACTTC.

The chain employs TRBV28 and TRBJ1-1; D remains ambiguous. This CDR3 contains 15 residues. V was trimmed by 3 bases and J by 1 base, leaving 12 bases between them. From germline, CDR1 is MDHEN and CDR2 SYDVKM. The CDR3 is CASSFSRRSNTEAFF. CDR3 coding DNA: TGTGCCAGCAGTTTTTCCCGACGGTCGAACACTGAAGCTTTCTTT.

The CDR3 here is CATSRADTRQTDTQYF. The CDR3 DNA sequence: TGTGCCACCAGCAGAGCGGACACCAGACAAACAGATACGCAGTATTTT. This sequence joins TRBV15 and TRBJ2-3, with D perhaps TRBD1 (5 bases). The CDR3 has 16 amino acids. Trimming took 1 base from V and 3 from J, leaving 14 bases between them. Germline V CDR1 and CDR2: LNHNV, YYDKDF (reference sequence). Full variable domain (missing parts from reference TRBV15 and TRBJ2-3): DAMVIQNPRYQVTQFGKPVTLSCSQTLNHNVMYWYQQKSSQAPKLLFHYYDKDFNNEADTPDNFQSRRPNTSFCFLDIRSPGLGDTAMYLCATSRADTRQTDTQYFGPGTRLTVL.

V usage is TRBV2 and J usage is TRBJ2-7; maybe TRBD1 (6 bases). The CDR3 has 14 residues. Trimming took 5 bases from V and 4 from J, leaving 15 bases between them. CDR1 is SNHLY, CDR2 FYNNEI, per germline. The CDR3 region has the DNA TGTGCCAGCAGTACCGGGACACTTCTTTACGAGCAGTACTTC. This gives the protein CASSTGTLLYEQYF.

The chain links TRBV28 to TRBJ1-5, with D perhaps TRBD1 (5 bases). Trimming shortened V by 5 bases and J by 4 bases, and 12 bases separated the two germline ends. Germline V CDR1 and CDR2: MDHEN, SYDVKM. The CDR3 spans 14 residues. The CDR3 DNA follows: TGTGCCAGCAGTGGAGGGACGGTGAATCAGCCCCAGCATTTT. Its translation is CASSGGTVNQPQHF.

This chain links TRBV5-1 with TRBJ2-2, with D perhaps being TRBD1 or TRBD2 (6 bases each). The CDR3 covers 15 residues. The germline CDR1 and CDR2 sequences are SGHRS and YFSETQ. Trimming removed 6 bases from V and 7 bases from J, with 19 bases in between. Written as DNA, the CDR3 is TGCGCCAGCACCACGTCCGGGGGCGGTGGCGGGGAGCTGTTTTTT. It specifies CASTTSGGGGGELFF.

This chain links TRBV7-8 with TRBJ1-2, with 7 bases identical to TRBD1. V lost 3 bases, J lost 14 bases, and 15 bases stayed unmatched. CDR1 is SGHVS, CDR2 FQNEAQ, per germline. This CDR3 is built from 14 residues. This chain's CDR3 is CASSFYGTADIMTF. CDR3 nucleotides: TGTGCCAGCAGCTTCTACGGGACAGCTGATATAATGACCTTC.

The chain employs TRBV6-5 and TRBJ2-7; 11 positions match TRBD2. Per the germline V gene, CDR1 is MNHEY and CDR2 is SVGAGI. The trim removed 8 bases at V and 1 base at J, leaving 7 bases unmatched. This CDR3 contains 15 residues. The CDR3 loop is CASRDGLAGSYEQYF. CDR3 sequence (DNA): TGTGCCAGCCGGGACGGACTAGCGGGTTCCTACGAGCAGTACTTC.

CDR3: CAWVAQAVNEQFF. As DNA, the CDR3 is TGTGCCTGGGTTGCCCAAGCGGTGAATGAGCAGTTCTTC. The V call is TRBV30, the J call TRBJ2-1; possibly TRBD2 for D (5 bases). Germline loops: CDR1 GTSNPN, CDR2 SVGIG (reference sequence). With 5 bases removed from V and 7 bases from J, the gap between germline ends came to 15 bases. The CDR3 is 13 amino acids. The full variable domain, its missing parts supplied by reference TRBV30 and TRBJ2-1, is SQTIHQWPATLVQPVGSPLSLECTVEGTSNPNLYWYRQAAGRGLQLLFYSVGIGQISSEVPQNLSASRPQDRQFILSSKKLLLSDSGFYLCAWVAQAVNEQFFGPGTRLTVL.